This record covers a single TCR beta chain. This specimen belongs to a study of T cell repertoires in cytomegalovirus infection. In TCRdb, the reads were re-called with MiXCR into one record per CDR3 protein. The repertoire holds 310,000 or so distinct CDR3 sequences, with 17% as singletons. V was pared by 4 bases and J by 3 bases, with 9 bases of the junction left unmatched. The CDR3 sequence is 17 residues long. Germline CDR1 and CDR2: SGHTA and FQGNSA. This receptor was obtained from a human donor in good health (CMV status not recorded). Some clones in this sample may be carry-over from other donors' samples. The sequenced sample consisted of PBMCs. This chain links TRBV7-2 with TRBJ2-1; 10 bases fit TRBD2. The CDR3 DNA is TGTGCCAGCAGCTACACTATAGCGGGGGGTTTCTACAATGAGCAGTTCTTC. Amino acid sequence: CASSYTIAGGFYNEQFF.